These T cell receptor beta chains were read from a single sample in a study of blood T cell repertoires in COVID-19. The method was immunoSEQ multiplex PCR; TCRdb's version includes in-frame clones alone and lacks a portion of them. The repertoire includes approximately 60,000 clones, 93% of them detected once, and roughly 2.7% sits in the top ten. The sample consisted of peripheral blood. All receptors come from a man aged 70-80 years with active COVID-19. Both conserved end residues are trimmed from each CDR3. Fields, in order: V gene, D gene, CDR3 protein. A D gene is named only where the DNA matches it firmly.

V gene: TRBV19
D gene: TRBD1
CDR3 protein: ASNLGQAGGSNQPQH

V gene: TRBV20-1
D gene: TRBD2
CDR3 protein: SASLIAGGGNEQF

V gene: TRBV7-6
D gene: -
CDR3 protein: ASSPYGNERSEQY

V gene: TRBV19
D gene: -
CDR3 protein: ASQRRGQNYGYT

V gene: TRBV4-3
D gene: TRBD2
CDR3 protein: ASSPRLASTDTQY

V gene: TRBV6-5
D gene: -
CDR3 protein: ASLSAVHSPLH

V gene: TRBV6-5
D gene: TRBD1
CDR3 protein: ATYGTGEGFEQY

V gene: TRBV5-6
D gene: TRBD1
CDR3 protein: ASSLRGLMMNTEAF

V gene: TRBV5-1
D gene: -
CDR3 protein: ASSEGVSNQPQH

V gene: TRBV9
D gene: -
CDR3 protein: ASSVQGWDWPF

V gene: TRBV6-6
D gene: -
CDR3 protein: ASSYLGAGNQPQH

V gene: TRBV5-5
D gene: TRBD1
CDR3 protein: ASSLTGTGGTGELF

V gene: TRBV27
D gene: -
CDR3 protein: ASSPKSGTTVYGYT

V gene: TRBV3-1/TRBV3-2
D gene: -
CDR3 protein: ASSPYSGANVLT

V gene: TRBV20-1
D gene: TRBD1
CDR3 protein: SAQDRESQY

V gene: TRBV5-6
D gene: TRBD1
CDR3 protein: ASSDLTGGELPSTDTQY

V gene: TRBV28
D gene: -
CDR3 protein: ASIPIGGGYNEQF

V gene: TRBV28
D gene: -
CDR3 protein: ASSLYLKNTEAF

V gene: TRBV6-2/TRBV6-3
D gene: -
CDR3 protein: ASSYLLEAF

V gene: TRBV11-2
D gene: -
CDR3 protein: ASSLVGGGGAETQY

V gene: TRBV12-5
D gene: TRBD1
CDR3 protein: ASGLGDRGRRETQY

V gene: TRBV2
D gene: -
CDR3 protein: ASSDRRGRGTADFQETQY

V gene: TRBV6-5
D gene: -
CDR3 protein: ASSRGQSTKLF

V gene: TRBV11-3
D gene: -
CDR3 protein: ASSFSWREDTQY

V gene: TRBV3-1/TRBV3-2
D gene: -
CDR3 protein: ASSQLSGLGYTEAF

V gene: TRBV18
D gene: -
CDR3 protein: ASSPMGGEQF

V gene: TRBV7-9
D gene: TRBD1
CDR3 protein: ASSLLSRQGNGYT

V gene: TRBV3-1/TRBV3-2
D gene: TRBD1
CDR3 protein: ASSQGQGISSPLH

V gene: TRBV4-2
D gene: TRBD2
CDR3 protein: ASSLGTSGGTYEQY

V gene: TRBV5-1
D gene: -
CDR3 protein: ASSLQGATNEKLF

V gene: TRBV2
D gene: -
CDR3 protein: ASTRGGARIEQF

V gene: TRBV2
D gene: TRBD2
CDR3 protein: ASSGDYPGGKNIQY

V gene: TRBV11-2
D gene: TRBD2
CDR3 protein: ASSFERGAIKTQY

V gene: TRBV7-2
D gene: TRBD2
CDR3 protein: ASNLAGGEETQY

V gene: TRBV28
D gene: -
CDR3 protein: ASSSTGYYGYT

V gene: TRBV7-9
D gene: -
CDR3 protein: ASSLGSGQPQH

V gene: TRBV25-1
D gene: -
CDR3 protein: ASSDHGTPNTEAF